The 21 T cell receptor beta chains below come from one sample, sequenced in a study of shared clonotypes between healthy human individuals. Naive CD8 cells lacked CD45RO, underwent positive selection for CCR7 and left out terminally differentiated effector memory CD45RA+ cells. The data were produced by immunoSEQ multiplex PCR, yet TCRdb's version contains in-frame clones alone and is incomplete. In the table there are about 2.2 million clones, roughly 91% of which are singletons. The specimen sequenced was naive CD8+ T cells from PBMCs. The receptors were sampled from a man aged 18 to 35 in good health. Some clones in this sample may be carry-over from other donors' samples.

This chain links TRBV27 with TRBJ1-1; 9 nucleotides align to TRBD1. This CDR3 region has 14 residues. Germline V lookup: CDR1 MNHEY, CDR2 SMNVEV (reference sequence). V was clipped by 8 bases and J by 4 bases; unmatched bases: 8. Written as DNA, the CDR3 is TGTGCCAGCTGGGAGACAGGGGGACCCACTGAAGCTTTCTTT. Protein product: CASWETGGPTEAFF.

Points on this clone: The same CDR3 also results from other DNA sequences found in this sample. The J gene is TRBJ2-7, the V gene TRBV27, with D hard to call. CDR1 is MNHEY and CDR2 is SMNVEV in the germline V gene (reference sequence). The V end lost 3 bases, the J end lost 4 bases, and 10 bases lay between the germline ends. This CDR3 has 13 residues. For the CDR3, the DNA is TGTGCCAGCAGTTTCGGTCCAAGGTACGAGCAGTACTTC. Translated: CASSFGPRYEQYF.

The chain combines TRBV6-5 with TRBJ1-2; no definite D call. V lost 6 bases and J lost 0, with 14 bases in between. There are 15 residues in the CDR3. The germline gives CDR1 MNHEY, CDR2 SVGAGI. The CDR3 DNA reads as TGTGCCAGCAGCCACTCCTCCAAGTCTAACTATGGCTACACCTTC. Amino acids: CASSHSSKSNYGYTF.

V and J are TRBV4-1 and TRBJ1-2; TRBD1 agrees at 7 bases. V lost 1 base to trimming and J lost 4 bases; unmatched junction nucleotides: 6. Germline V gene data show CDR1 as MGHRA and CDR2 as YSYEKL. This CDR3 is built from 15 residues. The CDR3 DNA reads TGCGCCAGCAGCCAAGGCGCAGGGGGAGTCTATGGCTACACCTTC. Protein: CASSQGAGGVYGYTF.

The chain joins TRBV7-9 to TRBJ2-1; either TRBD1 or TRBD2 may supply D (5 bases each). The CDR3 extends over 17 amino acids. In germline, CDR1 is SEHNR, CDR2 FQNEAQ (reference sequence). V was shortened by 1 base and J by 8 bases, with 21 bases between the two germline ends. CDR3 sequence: CASSLGFGHRDHDEQFF. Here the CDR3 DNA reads TGTGCCAGCAGCTTAGGATTTGGACACCGGGACCACGATGAGCAGTTCTTC.

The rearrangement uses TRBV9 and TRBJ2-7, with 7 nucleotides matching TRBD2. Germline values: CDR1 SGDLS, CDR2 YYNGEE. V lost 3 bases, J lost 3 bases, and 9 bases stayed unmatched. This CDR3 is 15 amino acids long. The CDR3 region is CASSAFAGVSYEQYF. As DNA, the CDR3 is TGTGCCAGCAGCGCGTTTGCGGGGGTTAGCTACGAGCAGTACTTC.

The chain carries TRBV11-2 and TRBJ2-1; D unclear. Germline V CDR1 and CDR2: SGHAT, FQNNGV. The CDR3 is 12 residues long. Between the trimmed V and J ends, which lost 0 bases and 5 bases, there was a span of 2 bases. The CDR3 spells CASSLENNEQFF. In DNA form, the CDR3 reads TGTGCCAGCAGCTTAGAAAACAATGAGCAGTTCTTC.

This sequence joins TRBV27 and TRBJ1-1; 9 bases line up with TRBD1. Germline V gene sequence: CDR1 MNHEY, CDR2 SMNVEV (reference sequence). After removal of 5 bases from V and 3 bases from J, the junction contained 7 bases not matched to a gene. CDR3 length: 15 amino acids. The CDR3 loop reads CASSGTGIDDTEAFF. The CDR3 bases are TGTGCCAGCAGTGGGACAGGGATTGATGACACTGAAGCTTTCTTT.

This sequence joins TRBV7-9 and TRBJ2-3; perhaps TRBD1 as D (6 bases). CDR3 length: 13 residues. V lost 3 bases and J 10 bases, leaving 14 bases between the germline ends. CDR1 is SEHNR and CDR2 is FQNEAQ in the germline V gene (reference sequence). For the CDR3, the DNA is TGTGCCAGCAGCTTGGGCGCACGGACAGCGCAGTATTTT. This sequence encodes CASSLGARTAQYF.

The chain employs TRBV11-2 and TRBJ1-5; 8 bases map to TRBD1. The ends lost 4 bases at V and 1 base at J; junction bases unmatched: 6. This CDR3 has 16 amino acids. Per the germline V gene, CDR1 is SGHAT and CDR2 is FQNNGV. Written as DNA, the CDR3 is TGTGCCAGCAGCTCCTCGGACAGGGTGAGCAATCAGCCCCAGCATTTT. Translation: CASSSSDRVSNQPQHF.

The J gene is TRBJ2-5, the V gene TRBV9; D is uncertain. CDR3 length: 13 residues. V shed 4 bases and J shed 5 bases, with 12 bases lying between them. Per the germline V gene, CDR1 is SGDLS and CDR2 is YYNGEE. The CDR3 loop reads CASSQGLIETQYF. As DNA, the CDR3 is TGTGCCAGCAGCCAAGGTTTGATCGAGACCCAGTACTTC.

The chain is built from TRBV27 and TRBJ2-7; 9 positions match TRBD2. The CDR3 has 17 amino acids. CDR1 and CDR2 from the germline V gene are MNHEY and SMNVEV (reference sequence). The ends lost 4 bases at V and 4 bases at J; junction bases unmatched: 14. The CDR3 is CASSWIGGRGSIYEQYF. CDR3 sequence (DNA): TGTGCCAGCAGTTGGATTGGCGGGAGGGGATCTATTTACGAGCAGTACTTC.

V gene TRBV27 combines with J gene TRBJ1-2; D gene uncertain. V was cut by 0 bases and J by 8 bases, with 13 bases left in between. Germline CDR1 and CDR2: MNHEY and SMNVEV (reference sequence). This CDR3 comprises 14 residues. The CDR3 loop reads CASSLSGRRGGYTF. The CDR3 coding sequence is TGTGCCAGCAGTTTATCCGGCCGGCGAGGGGGCTACACCTTC.

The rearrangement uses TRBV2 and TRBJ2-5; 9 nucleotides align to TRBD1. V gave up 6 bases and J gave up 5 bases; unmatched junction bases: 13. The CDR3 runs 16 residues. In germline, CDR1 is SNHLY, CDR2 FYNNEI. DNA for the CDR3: TGTGCCAGCAGAGAGAGGGGACAGGGAGTTTGGGAGACCCAGTACTTC. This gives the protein CASRERGQGVWETQYF.

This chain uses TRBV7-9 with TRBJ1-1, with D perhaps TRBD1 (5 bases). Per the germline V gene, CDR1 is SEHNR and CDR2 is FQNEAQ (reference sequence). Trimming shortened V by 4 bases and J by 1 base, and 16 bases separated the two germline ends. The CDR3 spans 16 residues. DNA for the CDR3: TGTGCCAGCAGCTGGGACCCAGGGCGCGGGAACACTGAAGCTTTCTTT. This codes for CASSWDPGRGNTEAFF.

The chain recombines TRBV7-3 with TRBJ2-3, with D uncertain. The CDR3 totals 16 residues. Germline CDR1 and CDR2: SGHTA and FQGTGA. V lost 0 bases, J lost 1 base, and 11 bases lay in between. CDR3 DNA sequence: TGTGCCAGCAGCTTAACCGGCGACTTACGCACAGATACGCAGTATTTT. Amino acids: CASSLTGDLRTDTQYF.

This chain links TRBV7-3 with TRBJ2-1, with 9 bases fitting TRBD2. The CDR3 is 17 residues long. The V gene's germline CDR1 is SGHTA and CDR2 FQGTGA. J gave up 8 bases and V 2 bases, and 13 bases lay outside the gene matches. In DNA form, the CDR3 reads TGTGCCAGCAGCTTACCCCCCTGGCGGGAGGGCGGAGATGAGCAGTTCTTC. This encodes CASSLPPWREGGDEQFF. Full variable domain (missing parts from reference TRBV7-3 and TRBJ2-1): GAGVSQTPSNKVTEKGKYVELRCDPISGHTALYWYRQSLGQGPEFLIYFQGTGAADDSGLPNDRFFAVRPEGSVSTLKIQRTERGDSAVYLCASSLPPWREGGDEQFFGPGTRLTVL.

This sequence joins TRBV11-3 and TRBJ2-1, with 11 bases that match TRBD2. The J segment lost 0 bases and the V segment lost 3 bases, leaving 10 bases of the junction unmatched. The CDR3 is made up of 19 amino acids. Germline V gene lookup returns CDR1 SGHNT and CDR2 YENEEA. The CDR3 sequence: CASSFWASGRRSSYNEQFF. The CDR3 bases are TGTGCCAGCAGCTTTTGGGCTAGCGGGAGGCGAAGCTCCTACAATGAGCAGTTCTTC. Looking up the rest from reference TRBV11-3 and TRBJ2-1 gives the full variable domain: EAGVVQSPRYKIIEKKQPVAFWCNPISGHNTLYWYLQNLGQGPELLIRYENEEAVDDSQLPKDRFSAERLKGVDSTLKIQPAELGDSAVYLCASSFWASGRRSSYNEQFFGPGTRLTVL.

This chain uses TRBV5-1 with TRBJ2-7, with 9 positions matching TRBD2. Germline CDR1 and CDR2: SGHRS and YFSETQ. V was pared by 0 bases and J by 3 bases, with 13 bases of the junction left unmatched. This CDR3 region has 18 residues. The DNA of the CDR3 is TGCGCCAGCAGCTTGGGTGTAGCGGGAGAGAACCTACACTACGAGCAGTACTTC. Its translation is CASSLGVAGENLHYEQYF.

The CDR3 region is CASSPPIDTQYF. The CDR3 nucleotides read TGTGCCAGCAGCCCCCCTATAGATACGCAGTATTTT. The chain recombines TRBV11-2 with TRBJ2-3; D call uncertain. Trimming removed 5 bases from V and 5 bases from J, with 8 bases in between. There are 12 residues in the CDR3. Germline values: CDR1 SGHAT, CDR2 FQNNGV.

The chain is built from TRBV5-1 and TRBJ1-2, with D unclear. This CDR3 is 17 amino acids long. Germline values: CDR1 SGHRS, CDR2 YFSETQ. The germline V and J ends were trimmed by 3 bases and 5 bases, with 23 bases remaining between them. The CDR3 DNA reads TGCGCCAGCAGCTATGACAAGAGAGGCCCCGGTTCTTATGGCTACACCTTC. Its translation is CASSYDKRGPGSYGYTF. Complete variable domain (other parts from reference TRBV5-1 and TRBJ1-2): KAGVTQTPRYLIKTRGQQVTLSCSPISGHRSVSWYQQTPGQGLQFLFEYFSETQRNKGNFPGRFSGRQFSNSRSEMNVSTLELGDSALYLCASSYDKRGPGSYGYTFGSGTRLTVV.